Sequencing of this TCR beta chain was carried out in a study of control samples from healthy donors and cancer patients. The CDR3 is made up of 13 amino acids. The germline V and J ends were trimmed by 4 bases and 0 bases, with 7 bases remaining between them. CDR1 and CDR2 from the germline V gene are LGHDT and YNNKEL (reference sequence). Only in-frame clones appear in the TCRdb table, and some are missing; sequencing was by immunoSEQ multiplex PCR. This repertoire shows 85,000 to 95,000 clones, approximately 91% found once; its top ten account for over 0.75%. About this clone: Different DNA sequences within this sample yield the same CDR3.

The sequencing sample was made of blood. The sequence was obtained from a woman aged 25 to 39 in good health. The chain carries TRBV3-1 (or the pseudogene TRBV3-2) and TRBJ2-7; unclear D gene. For the CDR3, the DNA is TGTGCCAGCAGCCCACCAAGCTCCTACGAGCAGTACTTC. Protein product: CASSPPSSYEQYF.